A single sample is the source of the 14 T cell receptor beta chains below, sequenced in a study of blood T cells in healthy people across ages. For the second PCR, which ran for about 6 to 11 cycles, a sample-barcoded 5' primer and a J-beta primer mix were used. MiXCR was run by TCRdb on the 5' RACE reads, yielding one entry per CDR3 protein. The table lists a few hundred thousand distinct CDR3 sequences, less than 30% of them singletons, with approximately 28% in the top ten. The specimen was blood. Receptor source: a woman aged 70-85 years in good health.

The chain is built from TRBV20-1 and TRBJ1-2, with 9 nucleotides matching TRBD1. The CDR3 loop spans 12 amino acids. Germline CDR1 reads DFQATT; CDR2 reads SNEGSKA (reference sequence). With 6 bases clipped from V and 6 bases from J, the junction kept 5 bases outside the gene matches. In DNA form, the CDR3 reads TGCAGTGCCACGGACAGGGGTAATGGCTACACCTTC. Translating it yields CSATDRGNGYTF.

The chain has TRBV5-1 and TRBJ1-1, with 8 bases that match TRBD1. This CDR3 has 15 residues. Trimming at V came to 4 bases and at J to 1 base, leaving 6 bases not matched to a gene. Per germline, CDR1 SGHRS and CDR2 YFSETQ. In DNA form, the CDR3 reads TGCGCCAGCAGCACTTGGACAGGGAAGAACACTGAAGCTTTCTTT. Its protein product is CASSTWTGKNTEAFF.

The J gene is TRBJ1-6, the V gene TRBV5-6; no reliable D call. The germline gives CDR1 SGHDT, CDR2 YYEEEE. Trimming took 5 bases from V and 9 from J, leaving 12 bases between them. This CDR3 has 13 amino acids. The DNA of the CDR3 is TGTGCCAGCAGACAAAACCTTATTTCACCCCTCCACTTT. Translation: CASRQNLISPLHF.

The V and J genes are TRBV29-1 and TRBJ1-4; maybe TRBD1 (6 bases). CDR3 length equals 13 residues. V was trimmed by 0 bases and J by 7 bases, leaving 9 bases between them. The V gene's germline CDR1 is SQVTM and CDR2 ANQGSEA. CDR3 protein: CSVEEGALEKLFF. The CDR3 nucleotides read TGCAGCGTTGAAGAGGGGGCGCTTGAAAAACTGTTTTTT.

The V and J genes are TRBV9 and TRBJ1-5; no reliable D call. The CDR3 consists of 15 residues. Between the trimmed V and J ends, which lost 0 bases and 4 bases, there was a span of 11 bases. CDR1 and CDR2 (germline): SGDLS, YYNGEE. CDR3 in DNA: TGTGCCAGCAGCGTAGACGGTACAAGGAATCAGCCCCAGCATTTT. It encodes CASSVDGTRNQPQHF.

The chain carries TRBV3-1 and TRBJ1-3; the D is unclear. Trimming cost V 2 bases and J 0 bases, with 5 bases left between them. The CDR3 spans 14 residues. CDR1 is LGHDT, CDR2 YNNKEL, per germline (reference sequence). The CDR3 bases are TGTGCCAGCAGCCAACAGCTCTCTGGAAACACCATATATTTT. This encodes CASSQQLSGNTIYF.

This clonotype came up many times. The V and J genes are TRBV12-3 or TRBV12-4 and TRBJ1-3, with D possibly being TRBD1 (5 bases). V was trimmed by 3 bases and J by 2 bases, leaving 8 bases between them. The CDR3 sequence is 14 residues long. CDR3 residues: CASSFRDAGNTIYF. The CDR3 nucleotides read TGTGCCAGCAGTTTTCGGGACGCTGGAAACACCATATATTTT.

This clonotype was seen a handful of times. The chain carries TRBV25-1 and TRBJ2-1; D is ambiguous. The DNA matches TRBJ2-5 better at its end, which makes the J call doubtful. The CDR3 extends over 15 amino acids. Germline CDR1 reads MGHDK; CDR2 reads SYGVNS. Here the CDR3 reads CASSASGDPQETQYF. The CDR3 DNA sequence: TGTGCCAGCAGTGCCTCTGGGGATCCCCAAGAGACCCAGTACTTC.

This clonotype showed up just a few times. This chain uses TRBV7-3 with TRBJ2-7; D perhaps matches TRBD1 (5 bases). The CDR3 contains 14 residues. Trimming cost V 3 bases and J 4 bases, with 13 bases left between them. From germline, CDR1 is SGHTA and CDR2 FQGTGA. In DNA, the CDR3 is TGTGCCAGCAGCTTGAAAGGGGAAGTGTACGAGCAGTACTTC. Its protein product is CASSLKGEVYEQYF.

The chain is built from TRBV7-9 and TRBJ2-1; D is ambiguous. Per germline, CDR1 SEHNR and CDR2 FQNEAQ (reference sequence). V lost 0 bases, J lost 0 bases, and 6 bases lay in between. The CDR3 runs to 15 residues. CDR3 bases: TGTGCCAGCAGCTTAGCTCGACGCTCCTACAATGAGCAGTTCTTC. Translating it yields CASSLARRSYNEQFF.

This chain connects TRBV2 to TRBJ1-2; TRBD1 agrees at 7 bases. The CDR3 consists of 18 residues. With 6 bases clipped from V and 2 bases from J, the junction kept 18 bases outside the gene matches. Germline V lookup: CDR1 SNHLY, CDR2 FYNNEI. This CDR3 reads CASRHQRGGQGENYGYTF. CDR3 DNA sequence: TGTGCCAGCAGACACCAACGAGGGGGCCAGGGGGAGAACTATGGCTACACCTTC.

The rearrangement links TRBV5-1 to TRBJ2-7; D is unclear. CDR3 length: 13 amino acids. Trimming left V 1 base short and J 2 bases short, with 7 bases between. Germline CDR1 and CDR2: SGHRS and YFSETQ. CDR3 in amino acids: CASSLSGTYEQYF. For the CDR3, the DNA is TGCGCCAGCAGCTTGAGTGGAACCTACGAGCAGTACTTC. The entire variable domain, with the rest obtained from reference TRBV5-1 and TRBJ2-7, is as follows: KAGVTQTPRYLIKTRGQQVTLSCSPISGHRSVSWYQQTPGQGLQFLFEYFSETQRNKGNFPGRFSGRQFSNSRSEMNVSTLELGDSALYLCASSLSGTYEQYFGPGTRLTVT.

This chain joins TRBV4-1 and TRBJ2-5; D remains ambiguous. The J call may not be correct, given that the DNA end is closer to TRBJ2-1. Germline assignment: CDR1 MGHRA and CDR2 YSYEKL. The CDR3 has 13 amino acids. The CDR3 nucleotides are TGCGCCAGCAGCCAAAAGGAGTACAATGAGCAGTTCTTC. Translating gives CASSQKEYNEQFF.

The table lists this clonotype with a few counts. V usage is TRBV28 and J usage is TRBJ1-2; D is ambiguous. CDR1 is MDHEN and CDR2 is SYDVKM in the germline V gene. V was cut by 6 bases and J by 0 bases, with 20 bases left in between. The CDR3 spans 17 residues. This CDR3 is CASSLQAPGRSNYGYTF. Written as DNA, the CDR3 is TGTGCCAGCAGCCTCCAAGCCCCCGGAAGGTCTAACTATGGCTACACCTTC.